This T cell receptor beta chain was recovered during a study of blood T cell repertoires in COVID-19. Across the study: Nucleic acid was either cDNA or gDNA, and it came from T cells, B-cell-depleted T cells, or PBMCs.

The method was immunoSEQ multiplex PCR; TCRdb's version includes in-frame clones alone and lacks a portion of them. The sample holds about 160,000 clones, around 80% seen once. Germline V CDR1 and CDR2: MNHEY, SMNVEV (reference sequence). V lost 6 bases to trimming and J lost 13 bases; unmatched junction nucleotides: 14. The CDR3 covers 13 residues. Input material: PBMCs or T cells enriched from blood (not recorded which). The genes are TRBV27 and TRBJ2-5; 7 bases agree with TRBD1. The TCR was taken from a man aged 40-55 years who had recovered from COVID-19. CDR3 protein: CASRLDRDTPLYF. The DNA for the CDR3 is TGTGCCAGCAGACTTGACAGGGATACCCCGTTGTACTTC.